This record concerns one T cell receptor (beta chain) sequence. Its antigen is not yet known. No per-base quality is available; no much larger clone lies one base away. This sample was taken from a study of cytotoxic CD8 clonotypes in ibrutinib-treated CLL (dated by TCRdb to the early 2020s). For the wider study: The cohort was composed of roughly ten relapsed/refractory and approximately 16 treatment-naive patients; IGHV unmutated status was identified in around 17 patients. Partial responses were observed in around 25 patients and complete responses in 2; after a median follow-up of 68 months, remission was maintained in around 14 patients and progression was observed in approximately 12. Response samples were obtained after a median of approximately twelve months of treatment, with a range of about 6 to 40 months. On average, each sample had about 260,000 productive templates and more than 75,000 productive rearrangements. Longitudinal samples were available for about 30% of the roughly 90 trial participants. Cryopreserved peripheral blood mononuclear cells were obtained prior to treatment, at the time of response, and at either disease progression or sustained remission. Patients were still on ibrutinib when every remission and progressive disease sample was collected.

Its CDR3 holds 15 amino acids, cysteine through phenylalanine. The only DNA kept is the CDR3, 45 bases in frame from the first base. The germline V gene supplies CDR1 SNHLY and CDR2 FYNNEI. After removal of 3 bases from V and 6 bases from J, the junction retains 4 bases not matched to a gene. The sample's time point, from its label and the paper: 12 months on ibrutinib. For TCR beta library preparation, around 2 micrograms of genomic DNA were isolated from cryopreserved PBMCs. High-throughput TCR beta sequencing was performed on longitudinal blood samples from CLL patients receiving ibrutinib monotherapy. Patients were enrolled in a phase 2 open-label single-center ibrutinib monotherapy trial. General conclusions and limits of the study: At ibrutinib response clonality went up, during sustained remission it held steady, and at progression it dropped back toward baseline. Sampling times were not matched between sustained-remission and progressing patients, and lymph node repertoires were not studied. Baseline clonality was found to be higher than that of age-matched healthy donors and was strongly correlated with circulating CD8+ T-cell counts. Public clonotypes were rare and either contracted or stayed stable during treatment, and the rise in clonality at ibrutinib response reflected the expansion of private clonotypes.

The goal of deep resolution MiSeq sequencing was a depth between 1 in 1 million and 1 in 200,000 T cells, and coverage averaged 10x per clonotype. The immunoSEQ hsTCRB Kit was used to generate the TCR beta libraries. The authors processed their data as follows. ImmunoSEQ Data Assistant and ImmunoSEQ Analyzer were used for data analysis, and V, D and J genes were assigned according to IMGT definitions. Clonality was computed as one minus normalized Shannon entropy of productive rearrangement frequencies, ranging from 0 to 1. Only overrepresented clonotypes making up at least 0.05% of each patient's repertoire were included in the public clonotype analysis. Some twelve age-matched healthy donor repertoires from immuneACCESS were used as controls for clonality. TCRdb took over this immuneACCESS table, retaining in-frame rearrangements with V and J assigned. Such tables are incomplete; in checked studies, under half of the missing clones stem from an unresolved V gene, and the remainder is unexplained. Clone size and the V and J calls come from that table; the DNA yielded D and trimming. The sample table lists hundreds of thousands of clones, approximately 75% of them with a count of one. The ten largest clonotypes hold about 10% of the sample.

Specimen: PBMCs, collected after 12 months of ibrutinib treatment. The rearrangement joined TRBV2 to TRBJ1-6; TRBD1 matches 8 bases in the middle. This TCR derives from a human donor with chronic lymphocytic leukemia. At the DNA level, the sequence is TGTGCCAGCAGTGATCTGGGGACAGGTAATTCACCCCTCCACTTT. Its protein reads: CASSDLGTGNSPLHF.